A single sample gave rise to the 10 T cell receptor beta chains below, sequenced in a study of CD8 T cells in Susac syndrome. Random hexamers served to reverse transcribe about 0.5 to 1 ug RNA. TCRdb re-called the immunoSEQ multiplex PCR reads through MiXCR, storing one row per CDR3 protein. This sample has about 120,000 distinct CDR3 sequences, with 90% to 95% found just once. Material: CD4+ T cells from PBMCs. Receptors were obtained from a human donor in good health.

The gene calls are TRBV9 and TRBJ2-3, with TRBD2 matching over 11 bases. Trimming removed 3 bases from V and 4 bases from J; junction bases left unmatched: 7. The CDR3 loop spans 16 amino acids. Germline assignment: CDR1 SGDLS and CDR2 YYNGEE. The CDR3 DNA is TGTGCCAGCAGCGGACGACTAGCGGGGCCTTCAGATACGCAGTATTTT. Its translation: CASSGRLAGPSDTQYF.

The chain employs TRBV30 and TRBJ2-5; D gene ambiguous. From germline, CDR1 is GTSNPN and CDR2 SVGIG (reference sequence). Between the trimmed V and J ends, which lost 0 bases and 5 bases, there was a span of 7 bases. CDR3 length: 12 amino acids. CDR3 sequence (DNA): TGTGCCTGGAGTGTAGTCGCGGAGACCCAGTACTTC. As protein: CAWSVVAETQYF.

This rearrangement joins TRBV11-2 to TRBJ1-1; no firm D call. The germline V gene has CDR1 SGHAT and CDR2 FQNNGV. The CDR3 covers 13 residues. V lost 1 base, J lost 0 bases, and 3 bases lay in between. CDR3 in amino acids: CASSLVLNTEAFF. The CDR3 DNA reads TGTGCCAGCAGCTTAGTGCTGAACACTGAAGCTTTCTTT.

This clonotype was recorded only once. The chain joins TRBV19 to TRBJ2-5; D is perhaps TRBD2 (6 bases). Germline values: CDR1 LNHDA, CDR2 SQIVND (reference sequence). The ends were cut back, 5 bases at V and 4 bases at J, with 17 bases in the middle. The CDR3 extends over 15 amino acids. The DNA for the CDR3 is TGTGCCAGTAGTGCCCCGACGGGGACTGGAGAGACCCAGTACTTC. Its translation is CASSAPTGTGETQYF.

The chain uses TRBV24-1 and TRBJ2-1; D not resolved. There are 11 residues in the CDR3. Looked up from germline, CDR1 is KGHDR and CDR2 is SFDVKD. Trimming took off 3 bases at V and 8 bases at J, with 4 bases between the two ends. The CDR3 spells CATSDGYEQFF. In nucleotides, the CDR3 is TGTGCCACCAGTGATGGTTATGAGCAGTTCTTC.

The J gene is TRBJ2-1, the V gene TRBV6-5; TRBD2 matches 7 bases. The trim removed 5 bases at V and 12 bases at J, leaving 7 bases unmatched. The CDR3 runs 12 residues. Germline CDR1 MNHEY, CDR2 SVGAGI. The CDR3 reads CASSLTGGGQFF. The CDR3 bases are TGTGCCAGCAGTCTAACGGGAGGTGGGCAGTTCTTC.

CDR3: CASSLAGGPNYGYTF. DNA of the CDR3: TGTGCCAGCAGCTTAGCTGGCGGGCCCAACTATGGCTACACCTTC. The V and J genes are TRBV7-9 and TRBJ1-2, with D unresolved. V was trimmed by 0 bases and J by 2 bases, leaving 10 bases between them. The CDR3 contains 15 residues. Per the germline V gene, CDR1 is SEHNR and CDR2 is FQNEAQ (reference sequence).

CDR3 bases: TGTGCCATCAGTGCGGTTACTGCTTCCTACGAGCAGTACTTC. Protein product: CAISAVTASYEQYF. The V call is TRBV10-3, the J call TRBJ2-7; D is unclear. CDR3 length: 14 residues. V dropped 4 bases and J dropped 1 base, with 11 bases sitting between them. From germline, CDR1 is ENHRY and CDR2 SYGVKD.

This clonotype occurred once. The chain has TRBV4-1 and TRBJ2-1; 9 bases are a match to TRBD1. The CDR3 is made up of 17 amino acids. The V segment lost 0 bases and the J segment 6 bases; nucleotides outside the gene matches: 9. CDR1 and CDR2 from the germline V gene are MGHRA and YSYEKL. CDR3 nucleotide sequence: TGCGCCAGCAGCCAAGAGCCCCCGGGACAGGGAAGCAATGAGCAGTTCTTC. The encoded protein is CASSQEPPGQGSNEQFF.

This clonotype occurred once. The chain couples TRBV18 to TRBJ2-7; no definite D call. The germline V and J ends were trimmed by 6 bases and 1 base, with 7 bases remaining between them. CDR1 is KGHSH and CDR2 is LQKENI in the germline V gene. The CDR3 has 12 amino acids. DNA for the CDR3: TGTGCCAGCTCCGACGGGTCCTACGAGCAGTACTTC. Amino acid sequence: CASSDGSYEQYF.